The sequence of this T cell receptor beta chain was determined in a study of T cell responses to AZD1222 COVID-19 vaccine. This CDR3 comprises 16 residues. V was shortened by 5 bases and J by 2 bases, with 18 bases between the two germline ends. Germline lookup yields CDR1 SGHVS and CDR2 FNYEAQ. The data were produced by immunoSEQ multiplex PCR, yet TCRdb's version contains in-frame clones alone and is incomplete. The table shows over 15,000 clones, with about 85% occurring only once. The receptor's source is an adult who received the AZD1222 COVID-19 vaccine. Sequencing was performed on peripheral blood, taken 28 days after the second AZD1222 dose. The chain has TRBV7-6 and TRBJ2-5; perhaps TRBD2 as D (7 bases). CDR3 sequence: CASSPRPGGPQETQYF. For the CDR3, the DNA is TGTGCCAGCAGCCCCCGGCCGGGGGGCCCTCAAGAGACCCAGTACTTC.